This record covers a single TCR beta chain. This entry comes from a study of blood T cell repertoires in COVID-19. Whole-study context: There were acute and convalescent COVID-19 samples, and they came from the United States, Italy and Spain. PBMCs, B-cell-depleted T cells, or T cells provided the cDNA or gDNA that made up the material.

Germline V gene sequence: CDR1 LNHDA, CDR2 SQIVND (reference sequence). CDR3 length equals 14 residues. Losses at the gene ends were 8 bases for V and 8 bases for J; bases not matched to a gene: 10. In the study's own analysis: Reference gene primer amplification yielded estimated nucleated cell counts. The assay was immunoSEQ multiplex PCR, and TCRdb's table has in-frame clones only and misses some. For V, J and clone size, that table is used; D and trimming come from the DNA. The table lists about 300,000 clones, around 86% of them singletons. The receptor comes from a man in his sixties or seventies with acute or convalescent COVID-19. The chain combines TRBV19 with TRBJ2-1; 9 bases match TRBD2. Source material: peripheral blood. CDR3 nucleotide sequence: TGTGCCAGTGGCTTCGGGACTAGCCAGGATGAGCAGTTCTTC. Translating it yields CASGFGTSQDEQFF.